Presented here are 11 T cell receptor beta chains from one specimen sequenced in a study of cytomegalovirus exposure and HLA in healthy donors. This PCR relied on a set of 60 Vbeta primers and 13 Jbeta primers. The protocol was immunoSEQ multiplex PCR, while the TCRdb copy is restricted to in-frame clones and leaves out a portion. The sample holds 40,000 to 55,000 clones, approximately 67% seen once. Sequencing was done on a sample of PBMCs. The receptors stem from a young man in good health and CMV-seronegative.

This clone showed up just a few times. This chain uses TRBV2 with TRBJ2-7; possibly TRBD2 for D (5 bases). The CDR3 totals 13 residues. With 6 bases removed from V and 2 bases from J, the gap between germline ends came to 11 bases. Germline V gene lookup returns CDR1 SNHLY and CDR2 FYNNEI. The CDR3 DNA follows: TGTGCCAGCAGCGATCCCGGGACCTACGAGCAGTACTTC. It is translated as CASSDPGTYEQYF.

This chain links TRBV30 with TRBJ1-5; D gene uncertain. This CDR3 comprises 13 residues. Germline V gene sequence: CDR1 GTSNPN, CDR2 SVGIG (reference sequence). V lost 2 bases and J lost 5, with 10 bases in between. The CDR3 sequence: CAWSIRHHQPQHF. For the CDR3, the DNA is TGTGCCTGGAGTATTAGACACCATCAGCCCCAGCATTTT.

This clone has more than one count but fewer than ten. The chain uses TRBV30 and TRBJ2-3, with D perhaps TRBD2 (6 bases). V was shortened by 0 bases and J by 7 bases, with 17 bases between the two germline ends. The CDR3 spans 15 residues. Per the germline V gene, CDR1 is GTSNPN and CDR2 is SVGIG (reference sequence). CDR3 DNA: TGTGCCTGGAGTGTACGGACTACCGGTTCTCATACGCAGTATTTT. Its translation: CAWSVRTTGSHTQYF.

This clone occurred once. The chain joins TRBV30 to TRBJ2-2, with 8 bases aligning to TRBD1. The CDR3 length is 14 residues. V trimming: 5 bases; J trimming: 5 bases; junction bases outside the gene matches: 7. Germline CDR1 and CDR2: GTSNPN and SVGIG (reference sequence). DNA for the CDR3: TGTGCCTGGGCTGTGGGACAGGCGACCGGGGAGCTGTTTTTT. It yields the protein CAWAVGQATGELFF.

The CDR3 spells CSVVSYQETQYF. The DNA for the CDR3 is TGCAGCGTTGTTTCCTACCAAGAGACCCAGTACTTC. V gene TRBV29-1 combines with J gene TRBJ2-5; no clear D gene. Trimming removed 4 bases from V and 0 bases from J, with 6 bases in between. The CDR3 extends over 12 amino acids. The V gene's germline CDR1 is SQVTM and CDR2 ANQGSEA.

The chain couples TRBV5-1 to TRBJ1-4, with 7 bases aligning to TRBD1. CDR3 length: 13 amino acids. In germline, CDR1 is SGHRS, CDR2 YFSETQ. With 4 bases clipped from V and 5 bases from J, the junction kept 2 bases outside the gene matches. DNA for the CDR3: TGCGCCAGCAGCCGGGACAGAAATGAAAAACTGTTTTTT. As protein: CASSRDRNEKLFF.

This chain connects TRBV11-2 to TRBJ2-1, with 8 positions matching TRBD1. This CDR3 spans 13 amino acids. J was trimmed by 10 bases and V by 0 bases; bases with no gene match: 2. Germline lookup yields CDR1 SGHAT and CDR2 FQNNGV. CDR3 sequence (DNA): TGTGCCAGCAGCTTAGAAGACAGGGGAGAGCAGTTCTTC. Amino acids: CASSLEDRGEQFF.

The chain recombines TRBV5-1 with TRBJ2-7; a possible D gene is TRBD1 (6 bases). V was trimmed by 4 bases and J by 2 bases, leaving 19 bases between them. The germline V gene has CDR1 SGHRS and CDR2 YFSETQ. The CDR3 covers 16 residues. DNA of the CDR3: TGCGCCAGCAGCATAGGACCCACTCAGGGGACCTACGAGCAGTACTTC. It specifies CASSIGPTQGTYEQYF.

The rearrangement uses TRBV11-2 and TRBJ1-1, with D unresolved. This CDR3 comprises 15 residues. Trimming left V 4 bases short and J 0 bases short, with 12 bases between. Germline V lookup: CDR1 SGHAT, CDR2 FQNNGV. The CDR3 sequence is CASSSRRNLNTEAFF. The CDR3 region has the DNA TGTGCCAGCAGCTCGCGTAGAAACCTGAACACTGAAGCTTTCTTT.

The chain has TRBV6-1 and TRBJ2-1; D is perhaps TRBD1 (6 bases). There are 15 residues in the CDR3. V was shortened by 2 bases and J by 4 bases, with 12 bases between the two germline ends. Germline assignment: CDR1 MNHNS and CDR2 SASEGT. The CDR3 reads CASSELDSAYNEQFF. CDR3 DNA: TGTGCCAGCAGTGAATTGGACAGCGCGTACAATGAGCAGTTCTTC.

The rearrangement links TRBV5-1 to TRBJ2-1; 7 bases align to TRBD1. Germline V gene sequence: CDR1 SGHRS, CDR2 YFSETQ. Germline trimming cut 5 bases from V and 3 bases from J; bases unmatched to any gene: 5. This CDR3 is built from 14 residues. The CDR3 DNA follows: TGCGCCAGCAGGGTACGGGACAGCTACAATGAGCAGTTCTTC. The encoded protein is CASRVRDSYNEQFF.